The 32 T cell receptor beta chains reported below all come from one sample, sequenced in a study of T cell responses to AZD1222 COVID-19 vaccine. Clones were read by immunoSEQ multiplex PCR, and TCRdb kept only the in-frame ones, dropping some. The table has approximately 260,000 clones, 85% to 95% seen once. The sample was peripheral blood, taken on day 0 of AZD1222 vaccination. The receptors derive from an adult in good health.

Points on this clone: A junction boundary mismatches the germline segment, possibly from a read error. This chain joins TRBV9 and TRBJ1-6, with TRBD1 matching 7 bases. Germline values: CDR1 SGDLS, CDR2 YYNGEE. The CDR3 is 16 amino acids. CDR3 in amino acids: CVSSVYSGTANSPLHF. The CDR3 DNA follows: TGTGTCAGCAGCGTCTACTCCGGGACAGCCAATTCACCCCTCCACTTT. Combining the CDR3 with reference TRBV9 and TRBJ1-6 gives the whole variable domain DSGVTQTPKHLITATGQRVTLRCSPRSGDLSVYWYQQSLDQGLQFLIQYYNGEERAKGNILERFSAQQFPDLHSELNLSSLELGDSALYFCVSSVYSGTANSPLHFGNGTRLTVT.

The genes are TRBV28 and TRBJ2-1, with TRBD2 identical over 15 bases. From germline, CDR1 is MDHEN and CDR2 SYDVKM. The CDR3 is made up of 18 amino acids. The trim removed 6 bases at V and 0 bases at J, leaving 6 bases unmatched. The CDR3 region is CASSPGLAGGSSYNEQFF. The CDR3 DNA reads TGTGCCAGCAGCCCAGGACTAGCGGGAGGGAGCTCCTACAATGAGCAGTTCTTC.

The chain combines TRBV4-3 with TRBJ1-3; TRBD1 matches at 7 bases. Germline V lookup: CDR1 LGHNA, CDR2 YSLEER. The V gene end was trimmed by 2 bases and the J gene end by 4 bases; junction bases not matched to a gene: 11. This CDR3 has 17 amino acids. The CDR3 reads CASSQKGARAYGNTIYF. The CDR3 region has the DNA TGCGCCAGCAGCCAAAAGGGGGCCAGGGCTTACGGAAACACCATATATTTT.

The chain carries TRBV5-1 and TRBJ2-7, with 11 bases identical to TRBD1. Germline trimming cut 3 bases from V and 7 bases from J; bases unmatched to any gene: 6. The CDR3 spans 14 residues. Germline values: CDR1 SGHRS, CDR2 YFSETQ. Here the CDR3 reads CASSSGQGVLEQYF. CDR3 DNA: TGCGCCAGCAGCTCGGGACAGGGGGTGTTGGAGCAGTACTTC.

This clone appeared once. V and J are TRBV10-3 and TRBJ2-7; no clear D. This CDR3 has 16 residues. The V end lost 2 bases, the J end lost 1 base, and 15 bases lay between the germline ends. CDR1 ENHRY and CDR2 SYGVKD come from the germline V gene. CDR3 sequence: CAISEGDGQRSYEQYF. CDR3 nucleotides: TGTGCCATCAGTGAGGGGGATGGGCAACGATCCTACGAGCAGTACTTC.

The chain couples TRBV27 to TRBJ2-7; TRBD1 agrees at 7 bases. CDR3 length: 15 residues. Germline V lookup: CDR1 MNHEY, CDR2 SMNVEV (reference sequence). The V and J ends lost 0 bases and 2 bases, in that order; junction bases with no gene match: 4. CDR3 nucleotides: TGTGCCAGCAGTTTATCGGCTGGGACAGCCTACGAGCAGTACTTC. This codes for CASSLSAGTAYEQYF.

This clone was recorded only once. This chain joins TRBV2 and TRBJ1-5; D is unresolved. The CDR3 totals 13 residues. V dropped 4 bases and J dropped 6 bases, with 10 bases sitting between them. CDR1 SNHLY and CDR2 FYNNEI come from the germline V gene. CDR3 in DNA: TGTGCCAGCAGTGTTGGGTTGGGTCAGCCCCAGCATTTT. This gives the protein CASSVGLGQPQHF.

V is TRBV7-2 and J is TRBJ2-2; D gene ambiguous. This CDR3 is 13 amino acids long. The V gene lost 1 base and the J gene lost 7 bases, with 7 bases spanning the gap. Germline V gene lookup returns CDR1 SGHTA and CDR2 FQGNSA. CDR3 sequence (DNA): TGTGCCAGCAGCTTAGTGGCGTACGGGGAGCTGTTTTTT. Protein: CASSLVAYGELFF.

The chain uses TRBV4-1 and TRBJ1-5; 9 nucleotides align to TRBD1. Per germline, CDR1 MGHRA and CDR2 YSYEKL. The length of the CDR3 is 15 residues. V lost 4 bases to trimming and J lost 5 bases; unmatched junction nucleotides: 6. The CDR3 reads CASSPGDRDYQPQHF. CDR3 DNA: TGCGCCAGCAGCCCCGGGGACAGGGACTATCAGCCCCAGCATTTT.

This clone was detected only once. The genes are TRBV5-1 and TRBJ2-3, with 9 bases identical to TRBD2. The CDR3 runs to 15 residues. V gave up 1 base and J gave up 2 bases; unmatched junction bases: 2. Germline assignment: CDR1 SGHRS and CDR2 YFSETQ. The CDR3 nucleotides are TGCGCCAGCAGCTTGATAGCGGGAGTCACAGATACGCAGTATTTT. The encoded protein is CASSLIAGVTDTQYF.

Remarks on this clone: This specimen includes other DNA sequences encoding the same CDR3. J is TRBJ2-7 and V is TRBV2; 8 nucleotides agree with TRBD1. The CDR3 consists of 13 residues. Germline lookup yields CDR1 SNHLY and CDR2 FYNNEI. V lost 6 bases and J lost 1; bases outside the gene matches: 2. CDR3 region: CASSRDRSYEQYF. For the CDR3, the DNA is TGTGCCAGCAGCCGGGACAGGTCCTACGAGCAGTACTTC.

This chain links TRBV19 with TRBJ2-1; no clear D gene. The CDR3 loop spans 12 amino acids. V was trimmed by 10 bases and J by 6 bases, leaving 13 bases between them. Looked up from germline, CDR1 is LNHDA and CDR2 is SQIVND (reference sequence). CDR3 loop: CATHRGTNEQFF. The CDR3, as DNA: TGTGCCACCCACCGCGGCACCAATGAGCAGTTCTTC.

The chain joins TRBV2 to TRBJ2-1; TRBD1 agrees at 12 bases. Germline CDR1 is SNHLY and CDR2 is FYNNEI. The CDR3 loop spans 15 amino acids. With V trimmed by 6 bases and J by 3 bases, 3 bases remained unmatched. The CDR3 coding sequence is TGTGCCAGCAGGAGGGACAGGGGGCACTACAATGAGCAGTTCTTC. This codes for CASRRDRGHYNEQFF.

The chain couples TRBV7-9 to TRBJ1-1, with no clear D. CDR1 and CDR2 (germline): SEHNR, FQNEAQ (reference sequence). The CDR3 runs 14 residues. V was cut by 1 base and J by 4 bases, with 10 bases left in between. This CDR3 is CASSLVARGTEAFF. In DNA form, the CDR3 reads TGTGCCAGCAGCTTAGTAGCCCGGGGCACTGAAGCTTTCTTT.

The chain employs TRBV28 and TRBJ1-2; TRBD1 matches 9 bases. CDR1 is MDHEN, CDR2 SYDVKM, per germline. CDR3 length: 14 amino acids. Losses at the gene ends were 3 bases for V and 8 bases for J; bases not matched to a gene: 7. The CDR3 sequence: CASSFLDRGKGYTF. The CDR3 coding sequence is TGTGCCAGCAGTTTCTTGGACAGGGGTAAAGGCTACACCTTC.

In its sample, this clone was seen once. This chain joins TRBV12-5 and TRBJ2-1; D remains unclear. Germline assignment: CDR1 LGHNT and CDR2 FRNRAP. This CDR3 is 14 amino acids long. V lost 6 bases, J lost 0 bases, and 9 bases lay in between. CDR3 residues: CASGQGSSYNEQFF. CDR3 nucleotides: TGTGCTAGTGGGCAAGGTAGCTCCTACAATGAGCAGTTCTTC.

The rearrangement links TRBV6-5 to TRBJ2-7; D may be TRBD1 or TRBD2 (6 bases each). The CDR3 contains 14 residues. Trimming left V 10 bases short and J 6 bases short, with 22 bases between. Germline loops: CDR1 MNHEY, CDR2 SVGAGI. CDR3 sequence: CATSRREQGSEQYF. CDR3 nucleotides: TGTGCCACCTCCCGACGGGAGCAGGGGTCCGAGCAGTACTTC.

The chain has TRBV3-1 (or the pseudogene TRBV3-2) and TRBJ2-7, with D perhaps matching TRBD2 (6 bases). The CDR3 is 14 residues long. The V end was cut by 5 bases, the J end by 12 bases, with 23 bases between. The germline gives CDR1 LGHDT, CDR2 YNNKEL (reference sequence). CDR3 sequence reads: CASSETGTRSGLYF. The CDR3, as DNA: TGTGCCAGCAGCGAAACCGGGACTCGCTCTGGTTTGTACTTC.

This clone appeared a few times. V is TRBV6-1 and J is TRBJ2-3, with 7 bases fitting TRBD1. The germline gives CDR1 MNHNS, CDR2 SASEGT. Germline trimming cut 3 bases from V and 6 bases from J; bases unmatched to any gene: 12. CDR3 size: 16 residues. The CDR3 DNA is TGTGCCAGCAGTGAGAGACAGGGAATTAATCGGGATACGCAGTATTTT. It encodes CASSERQGINRDTQYF.

The table lists this clone with a count of one. This chain connects TRBV7-9 to TRBJ2-6; D unclear. CDR3 length: 16 amino acids. V was clipped by 1 base and J by 4 bases, with 11 bases between them. The V gene's germline CDR1 is SEHNR and CDR2 FQNEAQ (reference sequence). CDR3 in amino acids: CASSLVEVSGANVLTF. The CDR3 region has the DNA TGTGCCAGCAGCTTAGTAGAAGTTTCAGGGGCCAACGTCCTGACTTTC.

The chain couples TRBV7-3 to TRBJ2-1; D uncertain. Between the trimmed V and J ends, which lost 2 bases and 2 bases, there was a span of 7 bases. This CDR3 comprises 14 residues. Germline assignment: CDR1 SGHTA and CDR2 FQGTGA. The CDR3 spells CASSLQSAYNEQFF. DNA of the CDR3: TGTGCCAGCAGCTTACAAAGCGCCTACAATGAGCAGTTCTTC.

This clone has only one observation. The gene calls are TRBV6-5 and TRBJ2-7, with 7 bases identical to TRBD2. CDR3 size: 13 residues. CDR1 and CDR2 (germline): MNHEY, SVGAGI. V lost 6 bases to trimming and J lost 5 bases; unmatched junction nucleotides: 7. CDR3 region: CASRAGSRNEQYF. Written as DNA, the CDR3 is TGTGCCAGCAGAGCGGGGAGCCGGAACGAGCAGTACTTC.

This chain connects TRBV18 to TRBJ1-5; 7 bases align to TRBD1. The germline CDR1 and CDR2 sequences are KGHSH and LQKENI. After removal of 1 base from V and 5 bases from J, the junction contained 2 bases not matched to a gene. The CDR3 totals 14 residues. The CDR3 here is CASSPRQGDQPQHF. Written as DNA, the CDR3 is TGTGCCAGCTCACCACGACAGGGCGATCAGCCCCAGCATTTT.

The count of this clone is one. The rearrangement joins TRBV6-2 or TRBV6-3 to TRBJ1-2, with D perhaps TRBD1 (5 bases). Trimming took off 4 bases at V and 3 bases at J, with 15 bases between the two ends. The CDR3 contains 15 residues. The germline CDR1 and CDR2 sequences are MNHEY and SVGEGT. The CDR3 loop reads CASSSFTGGDYGYTF. The CDR3 nucleotides read TGTGCCAGCAGTTCGTTCACAGGTGGAGACTATGGCTACACCTTC.

Comments on this clone: Other nucleotide sequences from this sample produce the same CDR3. The chain uses TRBV5-1 and TRBJ1-6; unclear D gene. Trimming took off 5 bases at V and 0 bases at J, with 12 bases between the two ends. The V gene's germline CDR1 is SGHRS and CDR2 YFSETQ. The CDR3 runs 16 residues. The CDR3 here is CASSLTRSSYNSPLHF. In DNA, the CDR3 is TGCGCCAGCAGTTTGACCCGGAGCTCCTATAATTCACCCCTCCACTTT.

This clone appeared a few times. The V call is TRBV28, the J call TRBJ2-2; TRBD2 aligns across 7 bases. The V gene end was trimmed by 5 bases and the J gene end by 5 bases; junction bases not matched to a gene: 5. Germline V gene sequence: CDR1 MDHEN, CDR2 SYDVKM. This CDR3 spans 14 amino acids. The CDR3 reads CASSLPGGTGELFF. Written as DNA, the CDR3 is TGTGCCAGCAGTCTCCCGGGGGGAACCGGGGAGCTGTTTTTT.

The V call is TRBV18, the J call TRBJ2-1; 9 nucleotides agree with TRBD1. Germline lookup yields CDR1 KGHSH and CDR2 LQKENI. V shed 2 bases and J 13 bases; nucleotides not matched to a gene: 6. This CDR3 comprises 13 residues. The DNA for the CDR3 is TGTGCCAGCTCACCAAGACAGGGGGATGGTCAGTTCTTC. This gives the protein CASSPRQGDGQFF.

The rearrangement uses TRBV28 and TRBJ2-7; a weak D match, TRBD1 (6 bases). There are 15 residues in the CDR3. V was trimmed by 6 bases and J by 3 bases, leaving 18 bases between them. Germline V gives CDR1 MDHEN, CDR2 SYDVKM. CDR3 coding DNA: TGTGCCAGCAGCCGCCTAGGACAGAGAAACTACGAGCAGTACTTC. Amino acid sequence: CASSRLGQRNYEQYF.

This chain joins TRBV5-1 and TRBJ2-3, with TRBD2 matching over 7 bases. The CDR3 loop spans 16 amino acids. V shed 1 base, J shed 4 bases, and the junction held 9 bases outside the gene matches. The germline V gene has CDR1 SGHRS and CDR2 YFSETQ. CDR3 coding DNA: TGCGCCAGCAGCTTGTATGGCGGGAGCGTCCCAGATACGCAGTATTTT. Its translation: CASSLYGGSVPDTQYF.

J is TRBJ1-3 and V is TRBV19; D is possibly TRBD1 (6 bases). CDR3 length equals 15 residues. Trimming removed 10 bases from V and 1 base from J, with 17 bases in between. Germline CDR1 LNHDA, CDR2 SQIVND (reference sequence). CDR3 sequence: CATAWGGESGNTIYF. The CDR3 bases are TGTGCCACCGCCTGGGGGGGCGAGTCTGGAAACACCATATATTTT.

V usage is TRBV19 and J usage is TRBJ2-5; perhaps D is TRBD1 or TRBD2 (5 bases each). Germline-derived CDR1 and CDR2 are LNHDA and SQIVND (reference sequence). This CDR3 has 16 residues. Between the trimmed V and J ends, which lost 3 bases and 5 bases, there was a span of 19 bases. Here the CDR3 reads CASSIGSARGMETQYF. The DNA for the CDR3 is TGTGCCAGTAGTATTGGGTCAGCCCGGGGCATGGAGACCCAGTACTTC.

This clone turned up a few times. The chain is built from TRBV7-2 and TRBJ1-5; no firm D call. V was pared by 2 bases and J by 3 bases, with 5 bases between. This CDR3 is 13 amino acids long. Germline values: CDR1 SGHTA, CDR2 FQGNSA. The CDR3 loop is CASSLSFNQPQHF. The CDR3 DNA reads TGTGCCAGCAGCTTAAGTTTCAATCAGCCCCAGCATTTT.